The source of this T cell receptor beta chain is a study of PD-1 blockade in classical Hodgkin lymphoma. Repertoires were generated with immunoSEQ multiplex PCR, while TCRdb's copy carries only in-frame clones and drops some. The sample has about 47,000 clones; nearly 80% are singletons. Germline V gives CDR1 SGHVS, CDR2 FQNEAQ. The CDR3 spans 17 residues. Between the trimmed V and J ends, which lost 5 bases and 0 bases, there was a span of 17 bases. Documented time point: cycle 4 day 1 (C4D1), after more than 5 weeks of nivolumab. Exposure to brentuximab vedotin varied, and each patient had relapsed following autologous stem cell transplantation. Study-wide points: Nivolumab initiation under 1 year post-ASCT meant exclusion. When set against healthy donors, newly diagnosed patients were reported to show lower baseline TCR diversity. Those achieving complete response showed baseline diversity like newly diagnosed patients. While CD8+ TCR diversity did not rise significantly by C4D1, CD4+ TCR diversity did.

To note about this clone: Antigen specificity is unknown.

The sequencing used peripheral blood mononuclear cells (PBMCs), collected before the fourth cycle of nivolumab. This sequence was found in a human donor with classical Hodgkin lymphoma. V and J are TRBV7-8 and TRBJ2-1, with TRBD2 as a possible D gene (5 bases). The CDR3 nucleotides are TGTGCCAGCAGCCCTCTTTCTAGCCCCAGCTCCTACAATGAGCAGTTCTTC. This sequence encodes CASSPLSSPSSYNEQFF.